This T cell receptor beta chain originates from a study of blood T cell repertoires in COVID-19. This clone was observed a few times. Per the study methods: Reference gene primer amplification gave estimated nucleated cell counts. This table comes from immunoSEQ multiplex PCR, and its TCRdb copy is limited to in-frame clones, with some not included. The DNA was the basis for D and trimming; V, J and clone size are from that table. In the table there are tens of thousands of clones, roughly 90% of which are singletons. The sequenced material came from peripheral blood. This receptor was identified in a man in his sixties with acute or convalescent COVID-19.

CDR3 nucleotides: TGCGCCAGCAGCCAAGTTGACTTATTCTCCTACAATGAGCAGTTCTTC. Translating it yields CASSQVDLFSYNEQFF. The gene calls are TRBV4-1 and TRBJ2-1; D unclear. V was clipped by 1 base and J by 0 bases, with 10 bases between them. The CDR3 is made up of 16 amino acids. Per germline, CDR1 MGHRA and CDR2 YSYEKL.